The clone carrying this T cell receptor beta chain was observed a few times. Its antigen is unknown. The V end lost 3 bases, the J end lost 7 bases, and 15 bases lay between the germline ends. The CDR3 is made up of 14 amino acids. The germline gives CDR1 MNHNS, CDR2 SASEGT. Assay used: immunoSEQ multiplex PCR; TCRdb lists only in-frame clones, some missing. The repertoire holds about 65,000 clones, with roughly 76% as singletons. Sequencing was preceded by expansion of antigen-specific CD4+ T cells with viral peptide pools in the ViraFEST assay. CD4+ T cells were isolated after around ten days of culture. Previously uninfected by SARS-CoV-2, the vaccine recipients also showed negative nucleocapsid antibodies. The sample belongs to a study of vaccination effects on CD4 cells after COVID-19. Study as a whole: Everyone in the study got two shots of either the BNT162b2 or mRNA-1273 vaccine.

General study results and limits: Pronounced clonal contraction occurred in clones induced by infection and by vaccine late after vaccination.

The sequence came from a human donor who received a COVID-19 vaccine. The chain carries TRBV6-1 and TRBJ1-2; D not resolved. The material sequenced was CD4+ T cells from PBMCs cultured with HCoV-NL63 spike peptides, taken before COVID-19 vaccination. CDR3 sequence reads: CASSDGLSQRGYTF. CDR3 bases: TGTGCCAGCAGTGACGGTCTCAGTCAGCGTGGCTACACCTTC.